These 22 T cell receptor beta chains originate from one sample sequenced in a study of cytomegalovirus exposure and HLA in healthy donors. The table came from immunoSEQ multiplex PCR; TCRdb's copy has only in-frame clones and leaves some out. This table has about 240,000 clones, just under 90% appearing once. The specimen was PBMCs. The receptors were sampled from a man aged 18 to 30 in good health and CMV-seronegative.

The rearrangement links TRBV15 to TRBJ1-3, with unresolved D. The CDR3 spans 15 residues. Germline V gives CDR1 LNHNV, CDR2 YYDKDF (reference sequence). V lost 0 bases and J lost 15, with 21 bases in between. The CDR3 loop reads CATSRDSLKNGQRYF. The CDR3 bases are TGTGCCACCAGCAGAGATAGTTTAAAGAATGGGCAAAGATATTTT. The full variable domain, rest sourced from reference TRBV15 and TRBJ1-3, is DAMVIQNPRYQVTQFGKPVTLSCSQTLNHNVMYWYQQKSSQAPKLLFHYYDKDFNNEADTPDNFQSRRPNTSFCFLDIRSPGLGDTAMYLCATSRDSLKNGQRYFGEGSWLTVV.

CDR3 nucleotides: TGTGCCAGCAGAAGACAGGGCCCCCGCGACGAGCAGTACTTC. The encoded protein is CASRRQGPRDEQYF. The V call is TRBV6-5, the J call TRBJ2-7, with TRBD1 matching over 7 bases. The V segment lost 6 bases and the J segment 5 bases; nucleotides outside the gene matches: 10. Per germline, CDR1 MNHEY and CDR2 SVGAGI. The CDR3 contains 14 residues.

V is TRBV9 and J is TRBJ1-6; D possibly corresponds to TRBD1 (5 bases). Germline V gives CDR1 SGDLS, CDR2 YYNGEE. Trimming removed 0 bases from V and 4 bases from J, with 11 bases in between. The CDR3 runs to 16 residues. The chain's CDR3 is CASSVAGGVYNSPLHF. The CDR3 coding sequence is TGTGCCAGCAGCGTAGCGGGAGGGGTTTATAATTCACCCCTCCACTTT.

This sequence joins TRBV6-1 and TRBJ2-7; D is unclear. The CDR3 covers 11 residues. Germline values: CDR1 MNHNS, CDR2 SASEGT. The V end was cut by 0 bases, the J end by 6 bases, with 3 bases between. CDR3 DNA: TGTGCCAGCAGTGAAGCGCGCGAGCAGTACTTC. This gives the protein CASSEAREQYF.

The V and J genes are TRBV19 and TRBJ2-3; TRBD2 matches at 13 bases. CDR3 size: 15 residues. CDR1 LNHDA and CDR2 SQIVND come from the germline V gene (reference sequence). Trimming at V came to 10 bases and at J to 1 base, leaving 5 bases not matched to a gene. CDR3 residues: CATRTSGRGTDTQYF. The CDR3 DNA reads TGTGCCACCCGGACTAGCGGGAGAGGCACAGATACGCAGTATTTT.

The chain recombines TRBV28 with TRBJ2-7, with 8 bases aligning to TRBD2. Germline CDR1 is MDHEN and CDR2 is SYDVKM. This CDR3 has 14 residues. The junction had 4 bases not matched to a gene; V was cut back by 3 bases and J by 3 bases. The chain's CDR3 is CASSFGGGLYEQYF. CDR3 bases: TGTGCCAGCAGTTTCGGGGGGGGCCTCTACGAGCAGTACTTC.

This chain joins TRBV5-8 and TRBJ2-7; 9 bases align to TRBD1. With V trimmed by 0 bases and J by 6 bases, 1 base remained unmatched. Germline V gene lookup returns CDR1 SGHTS and CDR2 YDEGEE. This CDR3 spans 13 amino acids. CDR3 loop: CASSLGQGGEQYF. The CDR3 DNA sequence: TGTGCCAGCAGCTTGGGACAGGGGGGCGAGCAGTACTTC. Full variable domain (remainder filled in from reference TRBV5-8 and TRBJ2-7): EAGVTQSPTHLIKTRGQQATLRCSPISGHTSVYWYQQALGLGLQFLLWYDEGEERNRGNFPPRFSGRQFPNYSSELNVNALELEDSALYLCASSLGQGGEQYFGPGTRLTVT.

CDR3 DNA sequence: TGTGCCAGCAGTCCCCCTAGTGACCGTAAAGCTTTCTTT. Encoded protein: CASSPPSDRKAFF. The V and J genes are TRBV28 and TRBJ1-1; no definite D call. The germline V gene has CDR1 MDHEN and CDR2 SYDVKM. Trimming left V 5 bases short and J 9 bases short, with 16 bases between. This CDR3 is built from 13 residues.

The rearrangement links TRBV7-2 to TRBJ2-3; 14 bases are shared with TRBD2. This CDR3 has 17 residues. V lost 5 bases to trimming and J lost 1 base; unmatched junction nucleotides: 5. Germline CDR1 reads SGHTA; CDR2 reads FQGNSA. CDR3 nucleotide sequence: TGTGCCAGCAGCCCTCGACTAGCGGGGGGGCGCACAGATACGCAGTATTTT. Translated: CASSPRLAGGRTDTQYF.

The CDR3 nucleotides read TGTGCCAGCTGTACTTCGTATAATTCACCCCTCCACTTT. Its protein is CASCTSYNSPLHF. V is TRBV6-5 and J is TRBJ1-6; D call uncertain. The CDR3 spans 13 residues. V lost 8 bases and J 4 bases, leaving 9 bases between the germline ends. In germline, CDR1 is MNHEY, CDR2 SVGAGI.

The rearrangement joins TRBV28 to TRBJ2-2; 10 nucleotides agree with TRBD1. This CDR3 comprises 16 residues. V lost 7 bases, J lost 6 bases, and 11 bases stayed unmatched. Looked up from germline, CDR1 is MDHEN and CDR2 is SYDVKM. The DNA of the CDR3 is TGTGCCAGCACCCCTGCGGGACAGGGGATCCCCGGGGAGCTGTTTTTT. Residues: CASTPAGQGIPGELFF. Together with reference TRBV28 and TRBJ2-2, the CDR3 gives the full variable domain: DVKVTQSSRYLVKRTGEKVFLECVQDMDHENMFWYRQDPGLGLRLIYFSYDVKMKEKGDIPEGYSVSREKKERFSLILESASTNQTSMYLCASTPAGQGIPGELFFGEGSRLTVL.

The CDR3 DNA sequence: TGTGCCAGCAGTCTCCCTACCGGGACATCCGGCTACACCTTC. Translating gives CASSLPTGTSGYTF. V is TRBV28 and J is TRBJ1-2; D is perhaps TRBD1 (6 bases). This CDR3 has 14 amino acids. The V gene lost 5 bases and the J gene lost 8 bases, with 18 bases spanning the gap. CDR1 and CDR2 from the germline V gene are MDHEN and SYDVKM.

The V and J genes are TRBV11-2 and TRBJ2-5; 8 nucleotides agree with TRBD2. This CDR3 is built from 16 residues. Germline values: CDR1 SGHAT, CDR2 FQNNGV. J gave up 0 bases and V 5 bases, and 8 bases lay outside the gene matches. For the CDR3, the DNA is TGTGCCAGCAGCCCCCGAGCGGGGGTGTACCAAGAGACCCAGTACTTC. Translating gives CASSPRAGVYQETQYF.

The J gene is TRBJ1-5, the V gene TRBV18; 9 nucleotides line up with TRBD1. V lost 6 bases to trimming and J lost 6 bases; unmatched junction nucleotides: 12. Per germline, CDR1 KGHSH and CDR2 LQKENI. The CDR3 has 16 amino acids. CDR3 protein: CASSGPGQGAGQPQHF. The CDR3, as DNA: TGTGCCAGCTCCGGGCCGGGACAGGGTGCGGGTCAGCCCCAGCATTTT.

This chain joins TRBV6-5 and TRBJ2-5, with 9 nucleotides matching TRBD2. CDR1 and CDR2 from the germline V gene are MNHEY and SVGAGI. V lost 2 bases to trimming and J lost 3 bases; unmatched junction nucleotides: 4. The CDR3 length is 15 residues. For the CDR3, the DNA is TGTGCCAGCAGTTACGCGCGGGGGGGCGAAGAGACCCAGTACTTC. This codes for CASSYARGGEETQYF.

The chain links TRBV5-6 to TRBJ2-5, with D unclear. Per the germline V gene, CDR1 is SGHDT and CDR2 is YYEEEE. This CDR3 has 14 residues. Trimming took off 2 bases at V and 5 bases at J, with 13 bases between the two ends. The CDR3: CASSFGSGEETQYF. CDR3 bases: TGTGCCAGCAGCTTTGGATCGGGTGAGGAGACCCAGTACTTC.

The gene calls are TRBV29-1 and TRBJ2-7; the D gene is possibly TRBD1 (6 bases). Trimming cost V 4 bases and J 6 bases, with 13 bases left between them. Germline V CDR1 and CDR2: SQVTM, ANQGSEA. This CDR3 is built from 12 residues. The CDR3 DNA is TGCAGCGTTGTCACACAGGGTATCGAGCAGTACTTC. It codes for CSVVTQGIEQYF.

The rearrangement joins TRBV5-1 to TRBJ2-1; TRBD2 matches at 14 bases. The germline V gene encodes CDR1 SGHRS and CDR2 YFSETQ. The CDR3 consists of 16 residues. Unmatched junction bases numbered 2, after V lost 4 bases and J lost 2 bases. DNA of the CDR3: TGCGCCAGCAGCCCGACTAGCGGGAGGGCCTACAATGAGCAGTTCTTC. Its protein product is CASSPTSGRAYNEQFF.

The chain recombines TRBV13 with TRBJ2-7; a possible D gene is TRBD2 (7 bases). Between the trimmed V and J ends, which lost 6 bases and 2 bases, there was a span of 17 bases. CDR1 and CDR2 from the germline V gene are PRHDT and FYEKMQ (reference sequence). The CDR3 extends over 15 amino acids. The CDR3, as DNA: TGTGCCAGCAGTCCTAAGGGGGGGGGCACCTACGAGCAGTACTTC. This codes for CASSPKGGGTYEQYF.

The chain employs TRBV10-3 and TRBJ1-6; D not resolved. V was shortened by 0 bases and J by 14 bases, with 14 bases between the two germline ends. CDR1 and CDR2 from the germline V gene are ENHRY and SYGVKD. CDR3 size: 14 residues. Here the CDR3 DNA reads TGTGCCATCAGTGAGTCGACGGGGTCGCGCGCCCTCCACTTT. Residues: CAISESTGSRALHF.

This chain uses TRBV7-7 with TRBJ2-3; the match to TRBD1 covers 7 bases. CDR3 length: 14 residues. Losses at the gene ends were 5 bases for V and 1 base for J; bases not matched to a gene: 3. Looked up from germline, CDR1 is SSHAT and CDR2 is FNYEAQ (reference sequence). The CDR3 loop reads CASSRDRGTDTQYF. The CDR3 DNA is TGTGCCAGCAGCCGTGACAGGGGCACAGATACGCAGTATTTT.

The CDR3 DNA follows: TGTGCCAGCAGCAGCAGAGACTCCCAAGAGACCCAGTACTTC. The encoded protein is CASSSRDSQETQYF. The chain links TRBV21-1 to TRBJ2-5; the table's D call TRBD2 went unverified against the DNA. TRBV21-1 is tagged as a pseudogene. This CDR3 comprises 14 residues.